The sequence of this TCR beta chain was determined in a study of T cells in Graves' hyperthyroidism and ophthalmopathy. This clonotype was counted many times. CDR1 and CDR2 from the germline V gene are LGHNA and YSLEER. Deletions cut 2 bases from V and 6 bases from J, with 13 bases between. CDR3 length: 14 amino acids. Template material for amplifying TCR beta CDR3 regions consisted of RNA transcripts. During a first-round RT-PCR of the TCR CDR3, the HTBI primer set was used. In TCRdb, the multiplex PCR reads were re-called with MiXCR into one record per CDR3 protein. In the table there are about 360,000 distinct CDR3 sequences, approximately 13% of which are singletons.

This sequence originates from a woman between 18 and 30 years old with Graves' hyperthyroidism. What was sequenced was blood. This chain joins TRBV4-3 and TRBJ1-1; maybe TRBD1 (5 bases). The CDR3 spells CASSQFGGGSEAFF. The CDR3 DNA follows: TGCGCCAGCAGCCAATTCGGGGGGGGGTCTGAAGCTTTCTTT.